This TCR beta chain was profiled in a study of cytomegalovirus exposure and HLA in healthy donors (dated by TCRdb to the late 2010s). Background for the entire study: According to an earlier analysis of 587 of the donors, roughly 180 million T cells yielded 95 million to 140 million unique TCR beta sequences and about 280 Gb of sequence data. About 310 gigabases of sequencing data and 70 million to 100 million unique TCR sequences were included in an early release covering around 600 HLA-typed donors. The genetic ancestry cluster associated with self-reported Caucasian donors included 81% of the approximately 430 genotyped donors. The study aimed to test whether signatures of past pathogen exposure could be identified by cataloging public T cell receptors. The T cell repertoires of some 700 subjects were profiled by immunosequencing and related to cytomegalovirus serostatus. In addition to the first cohort of several hundred subjects, a separate validation cohort of under 150 different subjects was used. High-throughput TCR immunosequencing, statistical association of individual TCRs with disease status, and machine learning were combined to predict cytomegalovirus infection status. A later analysis re-examined previously published TCR beta repertoires from just over 650 donors and added high-resolution HLA genotyping to investigate patterns of TCR occurrence. Rather than drawing on any new phenotypic data, the later analysis identified candidate immune exposures from TCR beta sequences and the way those sequences occurred across donors. To decide whether each TCR beta V gene segment behaved as functional or pseudogenic, an earlier analysis of fewer than 750 of the donors relied on high-throughput TCR beta sequencing. Donor age, sex, ethnicity and CMV serostatus were collected together with the repertoire data. A later genetic analysis used genome-wide SNP genotypes for 398 of the 666 donors, treating that subset as a discovery cohort. All discovery cohort repertoires had been generated on a single sequencing platform. Class I and class II HLA loci were covered by the typing at four-digit resolution. The number of typed donors differed by locus: roughly 620-640 for A, B, C, DRB1 and DQB1; approximately 530 for DQA1; over 600 for DPA1; and roughly 450 for DPB1. Roughly 5 DR-DQ haplotypes were treated as single units for association and clustering because of strong linkage in the cohort. Among 398 genotyped donors of the cohort, an average of about 240,000 unique TCR beta nucleotide sequences were sequenced per donor, roughly a sixth of them non-productive.

The cohort consisted of hundreds of healthy bone marrow donors. At the time of sampling, every cohort member was nominally healthy, though immune exposures that went unrecorded were likely present. The donor tested CMV seronegative, placing the donor among the 350 or so seronegative members of the cohort. Every donor gave a peripheral blood sample, and the peripheral blood mononuclear cells from that sample were used for TCR beta sequencing. Genomic DNA extraction from the blood cell samples was performed with the Qiagen DNeasy Blood Extraction Kit. Overall results and qualifications from the work: Strong co-occurrence of HLA alleles, especially DR and DQ, made assigning TCR associations to individual alleles difficult. Compared with the roughly 670-donor mean, donors in an Asian-associated ancestry cluster had fewer N-insertions in productive TCRs, according to a later genetic analysis. Some 15 rarely observed V segments, including chromosome 9 orphons, were excluded from the earlier analysis of just under 600 of the donors because counts were too low. Specific HLA alleles were associated with 18,000 or so TCR beta sequences at a false discovery rate of 0.05 in a later analysis. Some IMGT-functional V segments, including TRBV6-2 and TRBV6-3, could not be told apart with the 87-base-pair reads, so those segments were excluded. A further reported finding was that TCR beta sequences accurately predicted the HLA-A and HLA-B alleles for most subjects in the first cohort. In a later analysis, TCR association rates were found to vary across HLA loci, with the most associated TCRs seen for DRB1 alleles and the fewest for HLA-C alleles. In a later analysis, most CMV-associated TCR beta chains were found to appear HLA-restricted, with HLA associations seemingly driven largely by CMV exposure. In this cohort, only TCR beta chains were sequenced, and detectable features were limited by the absence of alpha or paired-chain data. In vitro tests confirmed that a few of the cytomegalovirus-associated TCR beta chains recognize cytomegalovirus antigens. In a later analysis, HLA-associated TCR beta chains showed more clonal expansion and lower generation probabilities than non-associated chains that were equally common. A total of some 180 TCR beta chains were listed by the study as associated with cytomegalovirus. Linkage disequilibrium might explain the correlated functional status among segregating V segments, but an unknown experimental factor could not be excluded. CMV serostatus was the only immune exposure information available for the cohort. Most TCR sequences were observed very rarely across donors, whereas some public TCRs were present in many individuals. In both the original and validation cohorts, the classifier was reported to diagnose cytomegalovirus status with high specificity and sensitivity. A later analysis reported that several top co-occurrence clusters appeared linked to parvovirus B19, influenza, CMV and Epstein-Barr virus. According to the authors, the approach could potentially be generalized to other disease states and immunological phenotypes. The presence/absence analyses assumed that sequencing depth was roughly uniform across donors, and that assumption may not be true. Because HLA typing was unavailable for some donors at each locus, only the typed subset was used in association tests. A later genetic analysis associated a missense DCLRE1C variant with V-gene and J-gene trimming of TCR beta chains, and an independent cohort replicated the association. An earlier analysis of some 560 of the donors showed that most TCR beta V segments appeared in productive rearrangements either about 87% or about 30% of the time, which broadly matched IMGT annotations. The sequencing pipeline was judged likely to have produced a cluster of highly shared sequence variants as a technical artifact.

The method behind the library was the immunoSEQ multiplex PCR assay. A mixture of 60 forward primers for TCR Vbeta segments and 13 reverse primers for TCR Jbeta segments was used in the multiplex PCR. The CDR3 region of rearranged TCR beta genes was amplified from genomic DNA by a multiplex PCR assay. The Illumina HiSeq System was used to sequence the amplified TCR beta libraries as 87-base-pair reads. In the authors' own workflow: Across the 600 to 700 repertoires, a later analysis counted 80 million or so unique TCR beta chains, approximately 12 million of which were shared by at least two donors. Raw reads were error-corrected and collapsed into unique sequences with a nearest-neighbor algorithm that merged closely related sequences to remove PCR and sequencing errors. V, D and J gene segments were assigned by aligning CDR3 sequences to IMGT reference sequences. For a sequence to be retained, a match of at least six nucleotides was required to both a V gene segment and a J gene segment. Rearrangements were classified as productive when the CDR3 lacked stop codons and remained in frame with V and J, and all other rearrangements were classified as non-productive. Following IMGT convention, CDR3 was defined as the stretch from the second conserved V-encoded cysteine up to the conserved J-encoded phenylalanine. In an earlier analysis of roughly 610 of the donors, sequences lacking an unambiguous match to a single V gene segment were excluded. An earlier analysis of some 610 of the donors called V segments functional above 56.7% productive rearrangements and segregating when the between-donor standard deviation exceeded 5%. A statistical classification framework was developed to diagnose cytomegalovirus status using the catalog of TCR beta chain sequences. A later analysis assigned V and J genes by comparing TCR nucleotide sequences with IMGT/GENE-DB human TR gene sequences. The TCRdist pipeline was used in a later analysis to assign CDR3 sequences and most-parsimonious VDJ recombination scenarios. In a later analysis, every TCR beta chain was defined by the combination of its CDR3 amino acid sequence and its V-gene family, and reads without a unique V-gene family were dropped. To address suspected cross-contamination and a sequencing artifact, a later analysis removed over 500 highly shared, low-generation-probability nucleotide sequences. In a later analysis, a clonal expansion index for each public chain was calculated from normalized within-repertoire ranks of inferred template counts. In a later analysis, generation probabilities were computed with a VDJ recombination model fitted to out-of-frame rearrangements, and the resulting probabilities were checked against IGoR. In a later analysis, TCR-TCR, TCR-HLA and TCR-CMV co-occurrence was scored with hypergeometric tests, and a repertoire-size bias correction was applied to TCR pairs. In a later analysis, false discovery rates were estimated by permuting HLA or CMV assignments 20 times. In a later analysis, co-occurring TCRs were grouped using DBSCAN, with TCRdist sequence similarity added in when clustering inside HLA-allele-positive subsets. For co-occurrence clustering, repertoires with fewer than 30,000 or more than 120,000 public chains were excluded, along with a handful of repertoires with anomalous nucleotide sharing. Drawn from immuneACCESS, this table holds only the in-frame rearrangements with V and J called that TCRdb kept. Clones are partly lost; checked studies trace under half to an unresolved V gene and leave the rest unexplained. That table furnishes V, J and clone size, whereas the DNA furnished D and trimming. This sample has roughly 120,000 clones in its table, and 78% of those were observed once. The leading ten clones occupy approximately 3.9% of the sample.

CDR1 and CDR2 are read off the germline V gene (reference sequence) as PRHDT and FYEKMQ. Cut back by 4 bases and 7 bases, the V and J ends lie 23 bases apart. The CDR3, cysteine through phenylalanine, is 16 amino acids long. Only the CDR3 DNA is retained, 48 bases long and in frame from the first base. This clone was seen only a few times. Its antigen target is currently unknown. Per-base qualities were not stored, and no clone one base away is much larger. What was sequenced was PBMCs. The V and J segments used are TRBV13 and TRBJ2-7; the best D guess is TRBD2, with 6 bases matching. This clonotype was sampled from a man between 35 and 55 years old in good health and CMV-seronegative. The bases are TGTGCCAGCAGCTCCCCCGTCGGAGGGAACACCGTTGAGCAGTACTTC. Its translation reads: CASSSPVGGNTVEQYF.